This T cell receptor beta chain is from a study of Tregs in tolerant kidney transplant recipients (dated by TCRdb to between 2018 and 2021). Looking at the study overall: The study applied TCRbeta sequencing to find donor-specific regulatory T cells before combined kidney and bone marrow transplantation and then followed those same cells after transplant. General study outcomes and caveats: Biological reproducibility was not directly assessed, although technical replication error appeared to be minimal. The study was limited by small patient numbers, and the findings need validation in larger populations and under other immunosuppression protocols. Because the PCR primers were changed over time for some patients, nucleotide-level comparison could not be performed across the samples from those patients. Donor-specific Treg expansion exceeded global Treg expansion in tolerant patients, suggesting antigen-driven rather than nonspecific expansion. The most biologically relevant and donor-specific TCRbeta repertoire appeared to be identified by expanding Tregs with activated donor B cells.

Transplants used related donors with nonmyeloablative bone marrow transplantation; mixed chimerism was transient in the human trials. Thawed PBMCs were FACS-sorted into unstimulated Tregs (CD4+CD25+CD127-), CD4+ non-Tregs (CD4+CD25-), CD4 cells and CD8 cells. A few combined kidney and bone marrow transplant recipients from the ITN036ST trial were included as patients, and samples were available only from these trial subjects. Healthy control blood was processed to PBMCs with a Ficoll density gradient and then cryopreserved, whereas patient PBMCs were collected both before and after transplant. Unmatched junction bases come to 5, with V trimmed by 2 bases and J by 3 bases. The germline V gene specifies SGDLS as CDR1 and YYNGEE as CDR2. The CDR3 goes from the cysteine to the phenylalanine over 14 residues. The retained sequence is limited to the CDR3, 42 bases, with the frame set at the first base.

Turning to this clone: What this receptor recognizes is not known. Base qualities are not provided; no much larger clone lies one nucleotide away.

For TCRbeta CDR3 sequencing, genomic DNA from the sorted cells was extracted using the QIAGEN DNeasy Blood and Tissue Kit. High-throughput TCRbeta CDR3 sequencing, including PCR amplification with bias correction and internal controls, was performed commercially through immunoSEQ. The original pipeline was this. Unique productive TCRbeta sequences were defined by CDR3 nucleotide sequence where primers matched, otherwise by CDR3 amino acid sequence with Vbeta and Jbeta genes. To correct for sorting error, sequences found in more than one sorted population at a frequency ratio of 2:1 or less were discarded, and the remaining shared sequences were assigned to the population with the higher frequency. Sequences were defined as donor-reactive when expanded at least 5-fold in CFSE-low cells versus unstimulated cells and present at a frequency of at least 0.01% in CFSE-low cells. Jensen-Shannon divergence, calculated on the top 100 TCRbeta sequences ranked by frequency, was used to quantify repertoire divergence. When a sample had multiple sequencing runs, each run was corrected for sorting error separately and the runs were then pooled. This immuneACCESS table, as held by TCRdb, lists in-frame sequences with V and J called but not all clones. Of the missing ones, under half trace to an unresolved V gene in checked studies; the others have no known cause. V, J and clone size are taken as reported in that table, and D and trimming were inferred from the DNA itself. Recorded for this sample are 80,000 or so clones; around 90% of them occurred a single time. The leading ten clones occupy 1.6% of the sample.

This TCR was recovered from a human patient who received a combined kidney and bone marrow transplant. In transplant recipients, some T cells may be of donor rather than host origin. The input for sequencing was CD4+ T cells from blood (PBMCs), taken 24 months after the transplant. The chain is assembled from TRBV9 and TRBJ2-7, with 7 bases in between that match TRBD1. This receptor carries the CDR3 CASSVTPGGYEQYF. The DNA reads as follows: TGTGCCAGCAGCGTTACCCCAGGGGGCTACGAGCAGTACTTC.